This is a list of T cell receptor beta chains from one sample in a study of cytomegalovirus exposure and HLA in healthy donors. The table came from immunoSEQ multiplex PCR; TCRdb's copy has only in-frame clones and leaves some out. This specimen shows 200,000 or so clones; the ten leading clones hold roughly 0.7%. The specimen was PBMCs. The origin of the receptors is a boy aged 5-17 years in good health and CMV-seronegative. Both conserved end residues are part of each CDR3. The order of the fields is CDR3 protein, CDR3 DNA, CDR3 length, V gene, J gene, D gene. A D gene is named only where the DNA matches it firmly.

CDR3 protein: CAWDLDRGHSSPLHF
CDR3 DNA: TGTGCCTGGGACCTTGACAGGGGGCATAGTTCACCCCTCCACTTT
CDR3 length: 15
V gene: TRBV30
J gene: TRBJ1-6
D gene: TRBD1

CDR3 protein: CASSAQQLSTYNEQFF
CDR3 DNA: TGTGCTAGCAGCGCCCAACAGCTATCAACCTACAATGAGCAGTTCTTC
CDR3 length: 16
V gene: TRBV7-7
J gene: TRBJ2-1
D gene: NA

CDR3 protein: CASTLAGGNTGEMFF
CDR3 DNA: TGTGCCAGCACCTTAGCGGGGGGGAACACCGGGGAGATGTTTTTT
CDR3 length: 15
V gene: TRBV2
J gene: TRBJ2-2
D gene: TRBD2

CDR3 protein: CASSLRGGFVNTEAFF
CDR3 DNA: TGTGCCAGCAGCTTAAGGGGGGGCTTTGTGAACACTGAAGCTTTCTTT
CDR3 length: 16
V gene: TRBV7-3
J gene: TRBJ1-1
D gene: NA

CDR3 protein: CASSDSGGRTDTQYF
CDR3 DNA: TGTGCCAGCAGTGATTCGGGGGGCCGCACAGATACGCAGTATTTT
CDR3 length: 15
V gene: TRBV2
J gene: TRBJ2-3
D gene: NA

CDR3 protein: CASSFGGFSYEQYF
CDR3 DNA: TGTGCCAGCAGCTTCGGAGGGTTTTCCTACGAGCAGTACTTC
CDR3 length: 14
V gene: TRBV7-2
J gene: TRBJ2-7
D gene: NA

CDR3 protein: CASSFRTRRGYTF
CDR3 DNA: TGTGCCAGCAGCTTTCGCACGCGGCGTGGCTACACCTTC
CDR3 length: 13
V gene: TRBV7-2
J gene: TRBJ1-2
D gene: NA

CDR3 protein: CASSWDRNYGYTF
CDR3 DNA: TGTGCCAGCAGCTGGGACAGGAACTATGGCTACACCTTC
CDR3 length: 13
V gene: TRBV5-6
J gene: TRBJ1-2
D gene: TRBD1

CDR3 protein: CASSQEWREVGTGELFF
CDR3 DNA: TGCGCCAGCAGCCAAGAATGGAGGGAGGTGGGCACCGGGGAGCTGTTTTTT
CDR3 length: 17
V gene: TRBV4-1
J gene: TRBJ2-2
D gene: NA

CDR3 protein: CASRSSEPGGAFF
CDR3 DNA: TGTGCCAGCAGGAGCTCAGAACCCGGGGGAGCTTTCTTT
CDR3 length: 13
V gene: TRBV11-2
J gene: TRBJ1-1
D gene: NA

CDR3 protein: CASSYFDRFSVDEQYF
CDR3 DNA: TGTGCCAGCAGCTACTTTGACAGGTTCTCCGTAGACGAGCAGTACTTC
CDR3 length: 16
V gene: TRBV7-3
J gene: TRBJ2-7
D gene: NA

CDR3 protein: CASSPTAGTDTQYF
CDR3 DNA: TGCGCCAGCAGCCCTACAGCGGGCACAGATACGCAGTATTTT
CDR3 length: 14
V gene: TRBV5-1
J gene: TRBJ2-3
D gene: NA

CDR3 protein: CASSPRTGFYGYTF
CDR3 DNA: TGTGCCAGCAGTCCCCGGACAGGGTTCTATGGCTACACCTTC
CDR3 length: 14
V gene: TRBV27
J gene: TRBJ1-2
D gene: TRBD1

CDR3 protein: CASTGLAGNLAYEQYF
CDR3 DNA: TGTGCCAGCACGGGACTAGCGGGGAACCTGGCCTACGAGCAGTACTTC
CDR3 length: 16
V gene: TRBV6-6
J gene: TRBJ2-7
D gene: TRBD2

CDR3 protein: CASSRGLAGPYEQYF
CDR3 DNA: TGTGCCAGCAGCCGCGGACTAGCGGGGCCCTACGAGCAGTACTTC
CDR3 length: 15
V gene: TRBV7-2
J gene: TRBJ2-7
D gene: TRBD2

CDR3 protein: CASSHRDRVNEKLFF
CDR3 DNA: TGTGCCAGCAGCCACCGGGACAGGGTAAATGAAAAACTGTTTTTT
CDR3 length: 15
V gene: TRBV13
J gene: TRBJ1-4
D gene: TRBD1

CDR3 protein: CASTGGDTQYF
CDR3 DNA: TGTGCCAGCACCGGGGGTGATACGCAGTATTTT
CDR3 length: 11
V gene: TRBV2
J gene: TRBJ2-3
D gene: NA

CDR3 protein: CASSRTGPYNEQFF
CDR3 DNA: TGTGCCAGCAGCAGGACAGGGCCCTACAATGAGCAGTTCTTC
CDR3 length: 14
V gene: TRBV7-2
J gene: TRBJ2-1
D gene: TRBD1

CDR3 protein: CASRRENSNTGELFF
CDR3 DNA: TGTGCCAGCAGGAGGGAGAATTCGAACACCGGGGAGCTGTTTTTT
CDR3 length: 15
V gene: TRBV6-1
J gene: TRBJ2-2
D gene: NA

CDR3 protein: CASGGADRSGNTIYF
CDR3 DNA: TGTGCCAGCGGAGGGGCGGATCGCTCTGGAAACACCATATATTTT
CDR3 length: 15
V gene: TRBV28
J gene: TRBJ1-3
D gene: NA

CDR3 protein: CASSGQVVGEKLFF
CDR3 DNA: TGTGCCAGCAGTGGACAGGTTGTGGGTGAAAAACTGTTTTTT
CDR3 length: 14
V gene: TRBV2
J gene: TRBJ1-4
D gene: NA

CDR3 protein: CASDDRGKVRPQHF
CDR3 DNA: TGTGCCAGTGACGACAGGGGGAAGGTCAGGCCCCAGCATTTT
CDR3 length: 14
V gene: TRBV19
J gene: TRBJ1-5
D gene: TRBD1

CDR3 protein: CASRVQGSTYNEQFF
CDR3 DNA: TGCGCCAGCAGAGTACAGGGGTCTACCTACAATGAGCAGTTCTTC
CDR3 length: 15
V gene: TRBV4-1
J gene: TRBJ2-1
D gene: TRBD1

CDR3 protein: CASSQGQTYNEQFF
CDR3 DNA: TGCGCCAGCAGCCAGGGACAGACCTACAATGAGCAGTTCTTC
CDR3 length: 14
V gene: TRBV5-1
J gene: TRBJ2-1
D gene: TRBD1

CDR3 protein: CASSITGVSSPLHF
CDR3 DNA: TGTGCCAGCAGTATCACAGGGGTGAGTTCACCCCTCCACTTT
CDR3 length: 14
V gene: TRBV27
J gene: TRBJ1-6
D gene: TRBD1

CDR3 protein: CASSQGQYGYTF
CDR3 DNA: TGCGCCAGCAGCCAGGGACAATATGGCTACACCTTC
CDR3 length: 12
V gene: TRBV5-1
J gene: TRBJ1-2
D gene: NA

CDR3 protein: CAWSVKGRGGGNQPQHF
CDR3 DNA: TGTGCCTGGAGTGTAAAGGGGAGAGGGGGAGGCAATCAGCCCCAGCATTTT
CDR3 length: 17
V gene: TRBV30
J gene: TRBJ1-5
D gene: NA

CDR3 protein: CASSDVGGRTEAFF
CDR3 DNA: TGTGCCAGCAGTGATGTGGGGGGGCGTACTGAAGCTTTCTTT
CDR3 length: 14
V gene: TRBV9
J gene: TRBJ1-1
D gene: NA

CDR3 protein: CAWSVGTPNTEAFF
CDR3 DNA: TGTGCCTGGAGTGTTGGGACACCGAACACTGAAGCTTTCTTT
CDR3 length: 14
V gene: TRBV30
J gene: TRBJ1-1
D gene: NA

CDR3 protein: CASRTGAAEAYNEQFF
CDR3 DNA: TGTGCCAGCAGAACGGGTGCGGCAGAAGCCTACAATGAGCAGTTCTTC
CDR3 length: 16
V gene: TRBV7-2
J gene: TRBJ2-1
D gene: NA